This note documents a single T cell receptor beta chain sequence. This entry is derived from a study of cytomegalovirus exposure and HLA in healthy donors. The method was immunoSEQ multiplex PCR; TCRdb's version includes in-frame clones alone and lacks a portion of them. The table has around 130,000 clones, just under 90% seen once. Per germline, CDR1 MDHEN and CDR2 SYDVKM. The CDR3 spans 18 residues. The junction had 15 bases not matched to a gene; V was cut back by 5 bases and J by 4 bases. The genes are TRBV28 and TRBJ1-2, with 11 bases identical to TRBD1. The sequencing input was PBMCs. This TCR was recovered from a young man in good health and CMV-seronegative. CDR3 in DNA: TGTGCCAGCAGTCCTATTCCGGGACAGGGGGAAGGGGGCTATGGCTACACCTTC. Amino acid sequence: CASSPIPGQGEGGYGYTF.